These 5 T cell receptor beta chains were sequenced from one sample in a study of human T cells and chemical hapten exposure. Time point given: patch test 1, 2 weeks after DPC sensitization. The treatment here: therapeutic diphenylcyclopropenone sensitization with weekly scalp DPC. TCRdb called the RACE reads again in MiXCR, with one record for every CDR3 protein. This repertoire shows 80,000 to 100,000 distinct CDR3 sequences, roughly 7.1% found once; its top ten account for under 2%. The sequencing used whole blood, collected in connection with sensitization to the hapten diphenylcyclopropenone (DPC). The source of these receptors is a woman in her twenties or thirties with alopecia areata. Some clones in this sample may be carry-over from other donors' samples.

The CDR3 DNA sequence: TGCGCCAGCAGCCCGGCGGGGGATTTCTATGGCTACACCTTC. Residues: CASSPAGDFYGYTF. J is TRBJ1-2 and V is TRBV5-1; D possibly corresponds to TRBD1 (5 bases). This CDR3 is built from 14 residues. Per germline, CDR1 SGHRS and CDR2 YFSETQ. With 4 bases removed from V and 4 bases from J, the gap between germline ends came to 14 bases.

This clonotype was seen a few times. The chain couples TRBV30 to TRBJ1-1; D perhaps matches TRBD1 (5 bases). The CDR3 runs to 13 residues. Germline V gives CDR1 GTSNPN, CDR2 SVGIG (reference sequence). Trimming removed 5 bases at V and 2 bases at J, with 12 bases between. As DNA, the CDR3 is TGTGCCTGGGGCCGGGGCCGAAACACTGAAGCTTTCTTT. It encodes CAWGRGRNTEAFF.

This clonotype has just a few counts. The genes are TRBV6-6 and TRBJ1-4; D uncertain. The germline CDR1 and CDR2 sequences are MNHNY and SVGAGI (reference sequence). Trimming pared 3 bases from V and 3 bases from J, leaving 8 bases between. The CDR3 loop spans 14 amino acids. The CDR3 protein is CASSYWGSNEKLFF. The CDR3 nucleotides are TGTGCCAGCAGTTATTGGGGATCTAATGAAAAACTGTTTTTT.

The chain carries TRBV30 and TRBJ2-3, with D perhaps TRBD2 (6 bases). The CDR3 length is 13 residues. Germline CDR1 GTSNPN, CDR2 SVGIG (reference sequence). Deletions cut 5 bases from V and 1 base from J, with 10 bases between. This CDR3 reads CAWARRGTDTQYF. The CDR3 DNA reads TGTGCCTGGGCCCGGAGGGGCACAGATACGCAGTATTTT.

This clonotype was counted between two and nine times. The V gene is TRBV12-3 or TRBV12-4, the J gene TRBJ2-3; D ambiguous. V shed 7 bases and J shed 7 bases, with 15 bases lying between them. The CDR3 loop spans 13 amino acids. The CDR3 loop is CASNSNDRNTQYF. The CDR3 nucleotides are TGTGCCAGCAATTCCAATGATAGGAATACGCAGTATTTT.